This T cell receptor beta chain was observed in a study of shared clonotypes between healthy human individuals. Splitting of CD4+ cells produced CD45RA+ naive and CD45RA-negative memory subsets. About this clone itself: Its target is unknown.

The CDR3 is 16 residues long. Germline CDR1 reads SNHLY; CDR2 reads FYNNEI. J lost 0 bases, V lost 4 bases, and 6 bases had no gene match. DNA at about 210 ng, roughly 30,000 T cell genomes, went into sorted-subset replicate PCRs. Data came from immunoSEQ multiplex PCR; TCRdb stores just in-frame clones and leaves some out. The table includes more than 1,200,000 clones, around 98.5% detected once. General study results and limits: Clonotype sharing levels among donors were expected to vary with sequencing depth. Rarefaction analysis demonstrated incomplete sorted-subset sequencing notwithstanding large depth.

This TCR was sampled from a man aged 25 to 45 in good health. The chain links TRBV2 to TRBJ2-3, with TRBD1 matching 8 bases. The material sequenced was naive CD4+ T cells sorted from blood. Documented subset: CD45RA+ positively selected. The CDR3 loop is CASSVAGQVSTDTQYF. In DNA, the CDR3 is TGTGCCAGCAGTGTTGCGGGACAGGTTAGCACAGATACGCAGTATTTT.